This T cell receptor (beta chain) was obtained from a study of cytomegalovirus exposure and HLA in healthy donors. Study-wide findings and caveats: The study had only CMV serostatus as immune exposure information. A later analysis revealed that TCR association rates differed between HLA loci, peaking at DRB1 and bottoming out at HLA-C.

As to this clone: Its antigen is not identified.

The CDR3 spans 17 residues. The trim removed 2 bases at V and 8 bases at J, leaving 17 bases unmatched. Per germline, CDR1 SGHRS and CDR2 YFSETQ. PCR involved 60 Vbeta and 13 Jbeta primers. How the authors handled the data: Later work found about 80 million unique TCR beta chains, with 10 million to 14 million shared. Measured with immunoSEQ multiplex PCR; TCRdb has only the in-frame clones, and not every one. D and trimming were read from the DNA, whereas the V and J calls and clone size are those reported in that table. This sample's table reports fewer than 60,000 clones. This chain uses TRBV5-1 with TRBJ1-2; 8 bases align to TRBD1. This clonotype was sampled from a woman aged 25 to 39 in good health and CMV-seropositive. The sample was PBMCs. Here the CDR3 reads CASSLEPSTTGVSGYTF. CDR3 coding DNA: TGCGCCAGCAGCTTAGAACCCTCAACGACAGGGGTAAGCGGCTACACCTTC.